This entry lists 10 T cell receptor beta chains sequenced from one sample in a study of human T cells and chemical hapten exposure. The time point: patch test 3, about 24 weeks after DPC sensitization. Treatment reported: therapeutic diphenylcyclopropenone sensitization with weekly scalp DPC. TCRdb re-derived calls from the RACE reads in MiXCR, one entry per CDR3 protein. The table includes about 160,000 distinct CDR3 sequences, roughly 25% detected once. The sequenced sample was whole blood, obtained in connection with sensitization to the hapten diphenylcyclopropenone (DPC). The receptors shown here come from a woman aged 18 to 35 with alopecia areata. Some clones in this sample may be carry-over from other donors' samples.

This chain uses TRBV29-1 with TRBJ2-1; maybe TRBD2 (6 bases). The V gene lost 4 bases and the J gene lost 6 bases, with 13 bases spanning the gap. CDR1 SQVTM and CDR2 ANQGSEA come from the germline V gene. This CDR3 spans 13 amino acids. CDR3 in amino acids: CSVGWGVVNEQFF. The CDR3, as DNA: TGCAGCGTTGGGTGGGGGGTGGTCAATGAGCAGTTCTTC.

This clonotype occurred many times. This chain connects TRBV20-1 to TRBJ1-5; weak D call: TRBD1 (5 bases). V was cut by 5 bases and J by 3 bases, with 8 bases left in between. Looked up from germline, CDR1 is DFQATT and CDR2 is SNEGSKA (reference sequence). The CDR3 is made up of 12 amino acids. The CDR3 DNA reads as TGCAGTGCTGGGACTTCCAATCAGCCCCAGCATTTT. Translated, it gives CSAGTSNQPQHF.

This chain joins TRBV15 and TRBJ1-1, with D uncertain. Germline CDR1 LNHNV, CDR2 YYDKDF (reference sequence). V dropped 0 bases and J dropped 1 base, with 9 bases sitting between them. The CDR3 is 15 residues long. The CDR3 is CATSRDQVGNTEAFF. Here the CDR3 DNA reads TGTGCCACCAGCAGAGATCAAGTAGGGAACACTGAAGCTTTCTTT.

This clonotype was counted only a few times. The V call is TRBV6-2 or TRBV6-3, the J call TRBJ1-6; a possible D gene is TRBD1 (6 bases). This CDR3 has 14 residues. CDR1 MNHEY and CDR2 SVGEGT come from the germline V gene. V lost 4 bases and J 7 bases, leaving 11 bases between the germline ends. CDR3 in DNA: TGTGCCAGCAGTTCGGGGGGCTGGAATTCACCCCTCCACTTT. It yields the protein CASSSGGWNSPLHF.

CDR3 sequence reads: CSVDAGQGASDTQYF. CDR3 in DNA: TGCAGCGTTGACGCCGGACAGGGGGCATCAGATACGCAGTATTTT. The chain employs TRBV29-1 and TRBJ2-3; 11 positions match TRBD1. Trimming removed 3 bases from V and 4 bases from J; junction bases left unmatched: 6. The CDR3 consists of 15 residues. CDR1 and CDR2 from the germline V gene are SQVTM and ANQGSEA.

The table lists this clonotype with a few counts. Because the CDR3's place on the DNA is in doubt, the DNA is left out and the CDR3 is given as listed by TCRdb. The V gene is TRBV7-2, the J gene TRBJ2-3; the listed D gene, TRBD2, was not tested against the DNA. The CDR3 is made up of 13 amino acids, end residues included. Germline CDR1 is SGHTA and CDR2 is FQGNSA. CDR3 region: CASSSSRETTQYF.

Here the CDR3 DNA reads TGCAGTGCTAGGGACTGGCAGGTTGAAAACACCATATATTTT. Its protein is CSARDWQVENTIYF. This chain links TRBV20-1 with TRBJ1-3; D uncertain. Per germline, CDR1 DFQATT and CDR2 SNEGSKA (reference sequence). The CDR3 runs to 14 residues. V lost 3 bases to trimming and J lost 6 bases, with 15 bases between them.

In its sample, this clonotype was seen a few times. The CDR3 nucleotides are TGCAGTGCTAGAGATCCGGCTGAAGCTTTCTTT. It translates to CSARDPAEAFF. V and J are TRBV20-1 and TRBJ1-1; D ambiguous. Germline CDR1 DFQATT, CDR2 SNEGSKA (reference sequence). The CDR3 spans 11 residues. V shed 0 bases and J shed 6 bases, with 5 bases lying between them.

V gene TRBV7-9 combines with J gene TRBJ1-1, with unresolved D. Trimming pared 2 bases from V and 1 base from J, leaving 8 bases between. Germline V lookup: CDR1 SEHNR, CDR2 FQNEAQ (reference sequence). The CDR3 is 14 residues long. CDR3 protein: CASSLRIGNTEAFF. The CDR3 nucleotides are TGTGCCAGCAGCTTACGGATAGGGAACACTGAAGCTTTCTTT.

The V and J genes are TRBV5-1 and TRBJ2-5, with a possible D match to TRBD1 (6 bases). V lost 4 bases, J lost 3 bases, and 13 bases lay in between. Per germline, CDR1 SGHRS and CDR2 YFSETQ. There are 14 residues in the CDR3. As DNA, the CDR3 is TGCGCCAGCAGCGGGGGTCCAGGGGAAGAGACCCAGTACTTC. Translating it yields CASSGGPGEETQYF.